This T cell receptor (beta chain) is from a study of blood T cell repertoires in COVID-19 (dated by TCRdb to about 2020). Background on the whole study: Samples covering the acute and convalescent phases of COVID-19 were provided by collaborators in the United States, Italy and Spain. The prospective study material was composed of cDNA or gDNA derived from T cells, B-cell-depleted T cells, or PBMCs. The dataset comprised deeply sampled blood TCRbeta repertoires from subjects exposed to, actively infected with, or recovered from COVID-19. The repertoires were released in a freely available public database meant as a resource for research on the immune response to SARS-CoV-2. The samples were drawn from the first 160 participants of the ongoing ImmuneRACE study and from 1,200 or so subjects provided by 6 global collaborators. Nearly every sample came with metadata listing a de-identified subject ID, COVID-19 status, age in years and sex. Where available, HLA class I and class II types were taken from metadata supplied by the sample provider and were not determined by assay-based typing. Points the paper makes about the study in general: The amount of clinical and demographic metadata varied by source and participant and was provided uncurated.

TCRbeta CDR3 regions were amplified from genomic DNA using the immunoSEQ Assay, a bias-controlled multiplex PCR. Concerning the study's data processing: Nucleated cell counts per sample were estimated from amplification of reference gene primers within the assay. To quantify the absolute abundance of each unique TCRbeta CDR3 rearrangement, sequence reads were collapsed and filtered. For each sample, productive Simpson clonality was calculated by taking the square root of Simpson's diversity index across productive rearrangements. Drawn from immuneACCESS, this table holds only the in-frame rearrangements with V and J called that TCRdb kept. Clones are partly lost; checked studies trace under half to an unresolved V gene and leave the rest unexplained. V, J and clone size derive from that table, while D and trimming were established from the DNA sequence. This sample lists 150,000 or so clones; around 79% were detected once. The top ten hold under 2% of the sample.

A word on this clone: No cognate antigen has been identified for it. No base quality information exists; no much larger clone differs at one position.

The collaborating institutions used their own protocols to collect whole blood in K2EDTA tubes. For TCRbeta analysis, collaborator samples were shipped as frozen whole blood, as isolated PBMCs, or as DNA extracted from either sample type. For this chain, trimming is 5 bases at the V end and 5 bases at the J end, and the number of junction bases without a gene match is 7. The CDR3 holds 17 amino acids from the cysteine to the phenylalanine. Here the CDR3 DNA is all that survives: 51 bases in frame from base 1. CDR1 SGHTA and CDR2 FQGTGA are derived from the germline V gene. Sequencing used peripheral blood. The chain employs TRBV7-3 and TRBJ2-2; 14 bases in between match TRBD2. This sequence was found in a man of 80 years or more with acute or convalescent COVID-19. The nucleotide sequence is TGTGCCAGCAGCCCTGGGACTAGCGGGGGAATTACCGGGGAGCTGTTTTTT. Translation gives CASSPGTSGGITGELFF.